This T cell receptor beta chain was sequenced during a study of tumor-infiltrating lymphocytes in oesophageal squamous cell carcinoma. This CDR3 spans 14 amino acids. Trimming pared 0 bases from V and 7 bases from J, leaving 14 bases between. CDR1 is SGHDT and CDR2 is YYEEEE in the germline V gene. The table lists this clonotype with many counts. A single record per CDR3 protein comes from TCRdb applying MiXCR to the PCR reads. The sample gives 13,000 or so distinct CDR3 sequences, around 49% of which show up once; under 35% is in the top ten. The chain recombines TRBV5-6 with TRBJ2-7; the D is unclear. The receptor was derived from a female donor with esophageal squamous cell carcinoma. The sample was esophageal tumor tissue. This CDR3 reads CASSLGRPFTEQYF. CDR3 nucleotide sequence: TGTGCCAGCAGCTTGGGACGACCATTTACGGAGCAGTACTTC.